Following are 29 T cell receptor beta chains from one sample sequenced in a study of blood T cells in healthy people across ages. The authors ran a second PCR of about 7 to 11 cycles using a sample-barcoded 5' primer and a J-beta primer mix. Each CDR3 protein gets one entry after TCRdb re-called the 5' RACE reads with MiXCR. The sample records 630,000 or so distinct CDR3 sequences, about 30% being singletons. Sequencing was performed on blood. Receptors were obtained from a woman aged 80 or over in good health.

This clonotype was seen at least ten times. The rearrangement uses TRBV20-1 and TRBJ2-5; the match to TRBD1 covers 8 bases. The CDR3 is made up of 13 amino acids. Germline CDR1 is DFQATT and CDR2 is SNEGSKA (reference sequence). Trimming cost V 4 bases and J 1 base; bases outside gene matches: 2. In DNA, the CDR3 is TGCAGTGCTAACAGGGGGATCCAAGAGACCCAGTACTTC. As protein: CSANRGIQETQYF.

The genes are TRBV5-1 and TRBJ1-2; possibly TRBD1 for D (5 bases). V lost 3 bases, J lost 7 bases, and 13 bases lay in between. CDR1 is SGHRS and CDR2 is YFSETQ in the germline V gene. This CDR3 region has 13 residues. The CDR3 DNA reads TGCGCCAGCAGCTGGGGGACCGGTGGTGGCTACACCTTC. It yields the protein CASSWGTGGGYTF.

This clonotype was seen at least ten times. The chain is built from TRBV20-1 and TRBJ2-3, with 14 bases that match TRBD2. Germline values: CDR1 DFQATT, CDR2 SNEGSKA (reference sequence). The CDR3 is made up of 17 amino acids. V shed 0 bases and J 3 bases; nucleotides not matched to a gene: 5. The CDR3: CSARDLTSGGATDTQYF. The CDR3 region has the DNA TGCAGTGCTAGAGACCTGACTAGCGGGGGGGCAACAGATACGCAGTATTTT.

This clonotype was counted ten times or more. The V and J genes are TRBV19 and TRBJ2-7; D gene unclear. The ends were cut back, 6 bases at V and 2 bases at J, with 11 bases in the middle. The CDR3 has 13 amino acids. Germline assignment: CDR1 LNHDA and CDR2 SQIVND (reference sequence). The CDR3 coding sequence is TGTGCCAGTAGGATCGGGCCAACCTACGAGCAGTACTTC. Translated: CASRIGPTYEQYF.

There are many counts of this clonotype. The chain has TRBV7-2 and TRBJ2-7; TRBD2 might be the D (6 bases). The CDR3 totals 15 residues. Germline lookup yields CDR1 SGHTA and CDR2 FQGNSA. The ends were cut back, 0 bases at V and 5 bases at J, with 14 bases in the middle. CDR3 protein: CASSLAFGGSHEQYF. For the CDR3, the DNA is TGTGCCAGCAGCTTAGCGTTCGGGGGTTCCCACGAGCAGTACTTC.

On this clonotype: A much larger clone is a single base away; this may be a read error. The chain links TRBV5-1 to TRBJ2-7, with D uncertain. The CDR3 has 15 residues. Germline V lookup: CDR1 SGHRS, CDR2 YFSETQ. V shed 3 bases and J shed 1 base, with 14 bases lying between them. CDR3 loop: CASSYIGISSYEQYF. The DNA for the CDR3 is TGCGCCAGCAGCTATATAGGGATTAGTTCCTACGAGCAGTACTTC.

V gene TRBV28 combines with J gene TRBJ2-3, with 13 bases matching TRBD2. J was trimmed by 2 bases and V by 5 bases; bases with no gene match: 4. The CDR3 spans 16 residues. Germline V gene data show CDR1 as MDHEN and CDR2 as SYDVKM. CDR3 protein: CASSAGLAGLTDTQYF. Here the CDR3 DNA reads TGTGCCAGCAGTGCGGGACTAGCGGGACTCACAGATACGCAGTATTTT.

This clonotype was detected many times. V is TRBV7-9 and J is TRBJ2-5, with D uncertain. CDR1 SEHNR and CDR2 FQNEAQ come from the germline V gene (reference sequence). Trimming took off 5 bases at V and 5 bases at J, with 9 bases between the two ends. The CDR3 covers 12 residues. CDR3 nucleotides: TGTGCCAGCAGCCCGACCCGGGAGACCCAGTACTTC. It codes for CASSPTRETQYF.

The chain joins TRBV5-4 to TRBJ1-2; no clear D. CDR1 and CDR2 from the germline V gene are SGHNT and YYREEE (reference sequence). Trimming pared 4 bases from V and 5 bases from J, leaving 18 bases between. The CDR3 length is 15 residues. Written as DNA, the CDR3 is TGTGCCAGCAGCCCAAAGTGGGGTGCCGGTTATGGCTACACCTTC. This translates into CASSPKWGAGYGYTF.

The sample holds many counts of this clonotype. For the CDR3, the DNA is TGTGCCAGCAGCTCCTCTAAGGAGACCCAGTACTTC. It specifies CASSSSKETQYF. The chain joins TRBV7-2 to TRBJ2-5; no firm D call. This CDR3 spans 12 amino acids. In germline, CDR1 is SGHTA, CDR2 FQGNSA. Trimming took 4 bases from V and 5 from J, leaving 8 bases between them.

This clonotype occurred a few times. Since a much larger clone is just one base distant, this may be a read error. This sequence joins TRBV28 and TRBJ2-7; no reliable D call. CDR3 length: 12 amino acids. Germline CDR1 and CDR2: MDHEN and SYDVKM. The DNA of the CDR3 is TGTACCAGCAGCCTCACGGATTACGAGCAGTACTTC. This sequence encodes CTSSLTDYEQYF.

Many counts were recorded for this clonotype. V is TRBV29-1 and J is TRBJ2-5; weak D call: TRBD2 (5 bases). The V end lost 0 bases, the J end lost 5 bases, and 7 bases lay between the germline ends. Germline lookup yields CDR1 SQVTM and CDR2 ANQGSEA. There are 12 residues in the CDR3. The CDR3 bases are TGCAGCGTTGAAGACGGGGTGGAGACCCAGTACTTC. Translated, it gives CSVEDGVETQYF.

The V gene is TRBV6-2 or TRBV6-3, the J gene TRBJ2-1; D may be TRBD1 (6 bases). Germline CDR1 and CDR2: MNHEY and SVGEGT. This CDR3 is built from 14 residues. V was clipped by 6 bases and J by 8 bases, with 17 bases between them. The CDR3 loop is CASSMPGGDYEQFF. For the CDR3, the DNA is TGTGCCAGCAGCATGCCTGGGGGCGACTATGAGCAGTTCTTC.

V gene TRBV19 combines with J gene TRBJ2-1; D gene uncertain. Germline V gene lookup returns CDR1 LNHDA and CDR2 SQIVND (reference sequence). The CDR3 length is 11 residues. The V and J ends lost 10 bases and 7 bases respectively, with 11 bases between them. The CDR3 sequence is CAIRSGNEQFF. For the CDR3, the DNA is TGTGCCATCAGATCCGGAAATGAGCAGTTCTTC.

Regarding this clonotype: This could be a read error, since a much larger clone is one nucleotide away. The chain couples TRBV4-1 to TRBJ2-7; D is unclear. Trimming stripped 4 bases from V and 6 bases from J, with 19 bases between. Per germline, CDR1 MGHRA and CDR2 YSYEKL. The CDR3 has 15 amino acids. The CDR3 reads CASSRDIRTAPEQYF. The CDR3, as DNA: TGCGCCAGCAGCCGAGATATCCGTACAGCTCCCGAGCAGTACTTC.

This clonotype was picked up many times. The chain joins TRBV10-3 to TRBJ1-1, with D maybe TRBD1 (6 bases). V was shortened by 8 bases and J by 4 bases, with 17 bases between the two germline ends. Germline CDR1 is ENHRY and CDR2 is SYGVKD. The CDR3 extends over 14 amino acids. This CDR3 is CAIQTREGGTEAFF. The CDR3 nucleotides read TGTGCCATCCAAACGAGGGAAGGGGGCACTGAAGCTTTCTTT.

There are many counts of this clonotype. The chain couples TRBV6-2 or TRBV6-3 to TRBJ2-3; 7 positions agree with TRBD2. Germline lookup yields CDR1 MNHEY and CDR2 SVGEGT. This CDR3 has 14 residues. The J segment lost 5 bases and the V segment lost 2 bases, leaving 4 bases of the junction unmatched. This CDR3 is CASSYRAGVDTQYF. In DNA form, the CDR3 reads TGTGCCAGCAGTTACCGGGCGGGAGTAGATACGCAGTATTTT.

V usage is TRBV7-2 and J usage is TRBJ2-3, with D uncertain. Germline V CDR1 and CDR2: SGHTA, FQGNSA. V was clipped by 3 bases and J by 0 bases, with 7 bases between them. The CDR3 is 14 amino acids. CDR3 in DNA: TGTGCCAGCAGCTTTTGGCGAAGCACAGATACGCAGTATTTT. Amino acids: CASSFWRSTDTQYF.

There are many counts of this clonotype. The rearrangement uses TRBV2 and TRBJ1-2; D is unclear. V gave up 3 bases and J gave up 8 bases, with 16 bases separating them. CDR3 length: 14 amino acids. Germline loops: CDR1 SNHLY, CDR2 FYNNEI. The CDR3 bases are TGTGCCAGCAGTGAGGTGCGGGAGGGAAGGGGCTACACCTTC. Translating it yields CASSEVREGRGYTF.

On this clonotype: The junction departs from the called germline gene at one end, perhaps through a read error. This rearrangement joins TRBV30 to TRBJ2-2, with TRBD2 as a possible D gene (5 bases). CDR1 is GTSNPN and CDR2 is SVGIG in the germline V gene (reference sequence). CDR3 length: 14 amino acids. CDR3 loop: CAWSVVAKTGELFF. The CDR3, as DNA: TGTGCCTGGAGTGTAGTAGCGAAGACCGGGGAGCTGTTTTTT.

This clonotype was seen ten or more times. The CDR3 DNA is TGCGCCAGCAGCTTGGATGCCCCACAGTCCTACGAGCAGTACTTC. This codes for CASSLDAPQSYEQYF. The chain has TRBV5-1 and TRBJ2-7; no definite D call. Germline V gene sequence: CDR1 SGHRS, CDR2 YFSETQ. V dropped 0 bases and J dropped 1 base, with 11 bases sitting between them. This CDR3 is 15 amino acids long. The full variable domain, completed using reference TRBV5-1 and TRBJ2-7, is KAGVTQTPRYLIKTRGQQVTLSCSPISGHRSVSWYQQTPGQGLQFLFEYFSETQRNKGNFPGRFSGRQFSNSRSEMNVSTLELGDSALYLCASSLDAPQSYEQYFGPGTRLTVT.

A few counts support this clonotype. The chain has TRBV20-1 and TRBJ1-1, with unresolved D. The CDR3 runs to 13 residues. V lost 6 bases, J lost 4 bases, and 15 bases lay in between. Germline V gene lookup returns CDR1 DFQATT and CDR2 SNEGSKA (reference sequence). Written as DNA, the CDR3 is TGCAGTGCCCCCTCTGGCAGCGCCACTGAAGCTTTCTTT. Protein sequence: CSAPSGSATEAFF.

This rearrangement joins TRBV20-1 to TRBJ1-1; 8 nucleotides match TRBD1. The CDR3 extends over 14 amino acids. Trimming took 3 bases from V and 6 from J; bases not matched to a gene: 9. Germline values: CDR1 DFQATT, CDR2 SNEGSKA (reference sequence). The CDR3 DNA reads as TGCAGTGCTAGGACAGGACAGGGATCCCCTGAAGCTTTCTTT. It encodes CSARTGQGSPEAFF.

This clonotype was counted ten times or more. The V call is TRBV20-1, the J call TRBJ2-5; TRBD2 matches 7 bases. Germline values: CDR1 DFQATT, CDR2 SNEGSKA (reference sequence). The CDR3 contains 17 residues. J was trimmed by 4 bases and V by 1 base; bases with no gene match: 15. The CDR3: CSARVVTGGGSRETQYF. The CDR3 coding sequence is TGCAGTGCTAGAGTGGTCACGGGCGGGGGATCCCGAGAGACCCAGTACTTC.

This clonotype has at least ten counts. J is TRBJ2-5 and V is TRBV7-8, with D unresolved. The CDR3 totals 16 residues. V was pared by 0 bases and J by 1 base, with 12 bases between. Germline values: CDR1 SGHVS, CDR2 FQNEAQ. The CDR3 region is CASSLARHLPQETQYF. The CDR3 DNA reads TGTGCCAGCAGCTTAGCGCGGCACCTTCCCCAAGAGACCCAGTACTTC. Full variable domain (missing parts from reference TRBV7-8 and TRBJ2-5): GAGVSQSPRYKVAKRGQDVALRCDPISGHVSLFWYQQALGQGPEFLTYFQNEAQLDKSGLPSDRFFAERPEGSVSTLKIQRTQQEDSAVYLCASSLARHLPQETQYFGPGTRLLVL.

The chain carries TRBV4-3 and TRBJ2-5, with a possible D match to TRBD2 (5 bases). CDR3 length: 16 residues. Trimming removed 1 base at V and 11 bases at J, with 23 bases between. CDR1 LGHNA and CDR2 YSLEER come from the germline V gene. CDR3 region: CASSQVRSGFGNEQYF. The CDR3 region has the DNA TGCGCCAGCAGCCAAGTAAGGAGCGGCTTCGGGAATGAGCAGTACTTC.

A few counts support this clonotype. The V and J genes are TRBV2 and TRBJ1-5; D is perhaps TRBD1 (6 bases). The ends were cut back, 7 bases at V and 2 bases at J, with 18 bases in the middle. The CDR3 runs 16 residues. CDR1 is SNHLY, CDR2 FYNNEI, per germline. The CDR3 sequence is CASTGGGGDRNQPQHF. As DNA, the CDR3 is TGTGCCAGCACCGGAGGGGGAGGAGATCGCAATCAGCCCCAGCATTTT.

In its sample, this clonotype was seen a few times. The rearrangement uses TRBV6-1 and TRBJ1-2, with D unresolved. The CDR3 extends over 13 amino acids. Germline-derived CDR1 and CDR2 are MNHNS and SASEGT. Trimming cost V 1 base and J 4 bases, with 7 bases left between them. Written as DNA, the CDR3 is TGTGCCAGCAGTGAAGGCCGGACCTATGGCTACACCTTC. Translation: CASSEGRTYGYTF.

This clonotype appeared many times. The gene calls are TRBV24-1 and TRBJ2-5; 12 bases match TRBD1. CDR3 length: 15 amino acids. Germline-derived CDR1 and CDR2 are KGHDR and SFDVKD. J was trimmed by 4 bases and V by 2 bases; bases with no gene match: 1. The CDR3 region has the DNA TGTGCCACCAGTGATTCGGGACAGGGGGCAGAGACCCAGTACTTC. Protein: CATSDSGQGAETQYF.